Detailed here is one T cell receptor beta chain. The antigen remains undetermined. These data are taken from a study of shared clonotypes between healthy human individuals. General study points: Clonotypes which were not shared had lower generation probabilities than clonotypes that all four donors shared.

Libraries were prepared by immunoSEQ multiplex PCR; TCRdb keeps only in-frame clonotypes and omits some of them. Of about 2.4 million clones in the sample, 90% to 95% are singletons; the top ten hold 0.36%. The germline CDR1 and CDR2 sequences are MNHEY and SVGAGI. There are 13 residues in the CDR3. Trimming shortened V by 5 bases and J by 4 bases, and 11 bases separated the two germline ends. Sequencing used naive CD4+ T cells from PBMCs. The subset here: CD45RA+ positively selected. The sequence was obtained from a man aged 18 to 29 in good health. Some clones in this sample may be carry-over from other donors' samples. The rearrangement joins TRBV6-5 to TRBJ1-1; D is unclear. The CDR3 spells CASSRTAGTEAFF. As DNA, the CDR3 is TGTGCCAGCAGTCGGACGGCGGGCACTGAAGCTTTCTTT.